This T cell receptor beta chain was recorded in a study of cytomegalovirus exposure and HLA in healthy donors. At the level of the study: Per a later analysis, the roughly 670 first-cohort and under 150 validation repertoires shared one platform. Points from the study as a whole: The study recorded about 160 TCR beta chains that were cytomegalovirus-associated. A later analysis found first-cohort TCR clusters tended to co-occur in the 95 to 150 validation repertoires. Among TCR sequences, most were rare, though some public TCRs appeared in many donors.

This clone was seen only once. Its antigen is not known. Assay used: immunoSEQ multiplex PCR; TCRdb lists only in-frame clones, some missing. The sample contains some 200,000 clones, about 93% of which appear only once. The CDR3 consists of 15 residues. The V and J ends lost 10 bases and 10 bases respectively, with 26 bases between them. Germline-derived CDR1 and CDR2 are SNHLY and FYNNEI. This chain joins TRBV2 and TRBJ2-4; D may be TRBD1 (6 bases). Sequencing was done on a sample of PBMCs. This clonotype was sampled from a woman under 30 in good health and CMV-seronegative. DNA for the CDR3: TGTGCCACCCTTGTGGTTTTGTCGGGACATACAATTCAGTACTTC. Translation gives CATLVVLSGHTIQYF.